This T cell receptor beta chain was recorded in a study of CD8 T cells in Susac syndrome. Whole-study findings and limits: The study acknowledged a relatively small number of individuals in its TCR sequencing and HLA analysis.

V shed 4 bases and J shed 0 bases, with 9 bases lying between them. CDR3 length: 13 amino acids. From germline, CDR1 is SQVTM and CDR2 ANQGSEA. Reverse transcription used about 0.45 to 1 ug RNA and random hexamers. TCRdb analysed the immunoSEQ multiplex PCR reads with MiXCR anew, one entry per CDR3 protein. Among roughly 200,000 distinct CDR3 sequences listed, approximately 96% were seen once. As regards this clonotype: Antigen unknown.

Sequenced material: CD4+ T cells from PBMCs. This TCR derives from a human donor with multiple sclerosis. V and J are TRBV29-1 and TRBJ1-1; D ambiguous. The CDR3, as DNA: TGCAGCGTTGTACTGGGGATGAACACTGAAGCTTTCTTT. Translating it yields CSVVLGMNTEAFF.